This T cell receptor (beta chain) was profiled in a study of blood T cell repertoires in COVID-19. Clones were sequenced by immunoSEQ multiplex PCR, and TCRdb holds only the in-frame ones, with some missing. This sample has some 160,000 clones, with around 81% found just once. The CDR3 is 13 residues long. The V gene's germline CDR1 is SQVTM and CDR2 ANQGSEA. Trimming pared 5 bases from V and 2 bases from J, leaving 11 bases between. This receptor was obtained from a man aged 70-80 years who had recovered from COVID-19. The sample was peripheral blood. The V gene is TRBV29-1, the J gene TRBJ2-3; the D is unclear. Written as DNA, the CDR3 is TGCAGCGTTTACACCGGAGACACAGATACGCAGTATTTT. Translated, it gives CSVYTGDTDTQYF.